These 23 T cell receptor beta chains came from one sample sequenced in a study of T cells in Graves' hyperthyroidism and ophthalmopathy. Amplification yielded TCR beta CDR3 regions, with RNA transcripts as the source. TCR CDR3 regions were first amplified by RT-PCR with HTBI primers. TCRdb re-called the multiplex PCR reads with MiXCR, one entry per CDR3 protein. The sample carries just under 750,000 distinct CDR3 sequences, around a third recorded once. Sequencing was done on a sample of blood. The receptor source for this set is a woman between 35 and 50 years old with Graves' hyperthyroidism.

This chain connects TRBV7-2 to TRBJ2-7; 9 bases are a match to TRBD1. The CDR3 covers 14 residues. CDR1 is SGHTA, CDR2 FQGNSA, per germline. V lost 5 bases, J lost 6 bases, and 8 bases stayed unmatched. CDR3 sequence reads: CASSHRTGASEQYF. CDR3 in DNA: TGTGCCAGCAGCCACCGGACAGGGGCCTCCGAGCAGTACTTC.

The sample holds many counts of this clonotype. V and J are TRBV7-2 and TRBJ2-7; either TRBD1 or TRBD2 may fit D (5 bases each). The germline V gene encodes CDR1 SGHTA and CDR2 FQGNSA. The CDR3 sequence is 14 residues long. The V end lost 1 base, the J end lost 0 bases, and 7 bases lay between the germline ends. The CDR3 spells CASSLGDHSYEQYF. In DNA form, the CDR3 reads TGTGCCAGCAGCTTAGGGGACCACTCCTACGAGCAGTACTTC. Full variable domain (remainder filled in from reference TRBV7-2 and TRBJ2-7): GAGVSQSPSNKVTEKGKDVELRCDPISGHTALYWYRQSLGQGLEFLIYFQGNSAPDKSGLPSDRFSAERTGGSVSTLTIQRTQQEDSAVYLCASSLGDHSYEQYFGPGTRLTVT.

This clonotype was found a few times. The J gene is TRBJ1-5, the V gene TRBV2; 11 bases align to TRBD1. The germline gives CDR1 SNHLY, CDR2 FYNNEI. J lost 2 bases, V lost 5 bases, and 5 bases had no gene match. CDR3 size: 16 residues. CDR3 sequence: CASSSDRGLRNQPQHF. As DNA, the CDR3 is TGTGCCAGCAGTTCGGACAGGGGGCTCCGCAATCAGCCCCAGCATTTT.

There are many counts of this clonotype. The genes are TRBV7-6 and TRBJ1-4; 9 bases line up with TRBD1. Germline CDR1 and CDR2: SGHVS and FNYEAQ. CDR3 size: 14 residues. With V trimmed by 5 bases and J by 7 bases, 5 bases remained unmatched. CDR3 in amino acids: CASSEDRGSEKLFF. CDR3 nucleotides: TGTGCCAGCAGCGAGGACAGGGGCTCTGAAAAACTGTTTTTT.

This clonotype was counted only a few times. V usage is TRBV12-3 or TRBV12-4 and J usage is TRBJ1-2; D uncertain. The CDR3 spans 14 residues. The V end lost 6 bases, the J end lost 5 bases, and 16 bases lay between the germline ends. The CDR3 coding sequence is TGTGCCAGCAGCTGGACCGGGTATGCGTATGGCTACACCTTC. Protein: CASSWTGYAYGYTF.

Many counts were recorded for this clonotype. The chain carries TRBV7-2 and TRBJ2-2; D might be TRBD1 (7 bases). Germline CDR1 is SGHTA and CDR2 is FQGNSA. The CDR3 sequence is 16 residues long. V dropped 5 bases and J dropped 6 bases, with 19 bases sitting between them. The CDR3 here is CASSHTPTGRPGELFF. For the CDR3, the DNA is TGTGCCAGCAGCCACACACCGACAGGGAGGCCCGGGGAGCTGTTTTTT.

This chain joins TRBV5-1 and TRBJ2-2, with 15 bases identical to TRBD2. The CDR3 sequence is 18 residues long. The ends lost 0 bases at V and 5 bases at J; junction bases unmatched: 5. Germline assignment: CDR1 SGHRS and CDR2 YFSETQ. The CDR3 loop is CASSLGTSGRAGTGELFF. The CDR3, as DNA: TGCGCCAGCAGCTTGGGGACTAGCGGGAGGGCCGGAACCGGGGAGCTGTTTTTT.

This chain joins TRBV6-2 or TRBV6-3 and TRBJ2-7, with TRBD1 matching over 7 bases. Trimming removed 7 bases from V and 5 bases from J; junction bases left unmatched: 14. The length of the CDR3 is 15 residues. Germline CDR1 MNHEY, CDR2 SVGEGT. The CDR3 DNA reads as TGTGCCAGCAACCCATCGGGACAGTCGGGGAACGAGCAGTACTTC. Translated, it gives CASNPSGQSGNEQYF.

This clonotype was counted many times. The chain combines TRBV14 with TRBJ1-3; D ambiguous. The germline V and J ends were trimmed by 0 bases and 3 bases, with 9 bases remaining between them. Germline V lookup: CDR1 SGHDN, CDR2 FVKESK. This CDR3 spans 15 amino acids. The CDR3 loop is CASSQDRGFGNTIYF. The CDR3 DNA follows: TGTGCCAGCAGCCAAGATCGAGGTTTTGGAAACACCATATATTTT. Drawing the rest from reference TRBV14 and TRBJ1-3, the complete variable domain is EAGVTQFPSHSVIEKGQTVTLRCDPISGHDNLYWYRRVMGKEIKFLLHFVKESKQDESGMPNNRFLAERTGGTYSTLKVQPAELEDSGVYFCASSQDRGFGNTIYFGEGSWLTVV.

This clonotype came up many times. CDR3 protein: CSASPLAFSYEQYF. CDR3 coding DNA: TGCAGTGCTTCTCCACTAGCGTTCTCCTACGAGCAGTACTTC. The gene calls are TRBV20-1 and TRBJ2-7, with TRBD2 matching 7 bases. With V trimmed by 5 bases and J by 0 bases, 7 bases remained unmatched. The CDR3 has 14 residues. Germline V gene data show CDR1 as DFQATT and CDR2 as SNEGSKA (reference sequence).

CDR3 amino acids: CASSPPQRGRPQHF. As DNA, the CDR3 is TGTGCCAGCAGCCCACCCCAGAGGGGTCGGCCCCAGCATTTT. The J gene is TRBJ1-5, the V gene TRBV12-3 or TRBV12-4; a weak D match, TRBD1 (5 bases). The CDR3 runs to 14 residues. The V and J ends lost 6 bases and 9 bases respectively, with 18 bases between them.

This clonotype was detected many times. J is TRBJ2-7 and V is TRBV15, with 14 nucleotides matching TRBD2. This CDR3 is built from 16 residues. With V trimmed by 5 bases and J by 6 bases, 9 bases remained unmatched. Germline V gene sequence: CDR1 LNHNV, CDR2 YYDKDF (reference sequence). DNA for the CDR3: TGTGCCACCAGCGGAGGGGGACTAGCGGGAGAGGGCGAGCAGTACTTC. Its translation is CATSGGGLAGEGEQYF.

This clonotype was found once. This may be a read error, as it is one base from a much larger clone. The chain is built from TRBV7-2 and TRBJ2-7; D unresolved. Per germline, CDR1 SGHTA and CDR2 FQGNSA. This CDR3 comprises 14 residues. V was cut by 2 bases and J by 0 bases, with 8 bases left in between. The chain's CDR3 is CASSLMRNSYEQYF. CDR3 nucleotide sequence: TGTGCCAGCAGCTTAATGCGGAACTCCTACGAGCAGTACTTC.

Worth noting for this clonotype: Just one base apart from a much larger clone, this may be a read error. The genes are TRBV7-2 and TRBJ1-1; D ambiguous. Germline lookup yields CDR1 SGHTA and CDR2 FQGNSA. The ends were cut back, 6 bases at V and 6 bases at J, with 23 bases in the middle. This CDR3 is built from 16 residues. The CDR3 sequence: CASSMAHSGGSPEAFF. CDR3 nucleotide sequence: TGTGCCAGCAGTATGGCCCACAGCGGTGGGAGCCCTGAAGCTTTCTTT.

This clonotype was seen ten or more times. In nucleotides, the CDR3 is TGTGCCAGCAGCGCTCTTGGGGGCACCGGGGAGCTGTTTTTT. Amino acids: CASSALGGTGELFF. This sequence joins TRBV7-9 and TRBJ2-2; D possibly matches TRBD1 or TRBD2 (5 bases each). With 5 bases removed from V and 4 bases from J, the gap between germline ends came to 11 bases. The CDR3 extends over 14 amino acids. Germline-derived CDR1 and CDR2 are SEHNR and FQNEAQ (reference sequence).

The rearrangement links TRBV6-2 or TRBV6-3 to TRBJ1-4, with 9 nucleotides matching TRBD1. Trimming cost V 6 bases and J 8 bases; bases outside gene matches: 1. Germline loops: CDR1 MNHEY, CDR2 SVGEGT. This CDR3 region has 12 residues. The CDR3 sequence: CASRGTGEKLFF. CDR3 coding DNA: TGTGCCAGCAGAGGGACAGGGGAAAAACTGTTTTTT.

As to this clonotype: The CDR3 ends on some other residue instead of the conserved phenylalanine or tryptophan, so this is likely a read error. The V call is TRBV3-1, the J call TRBJ1-6, with D possibly being TRBD1 (6 bases). Germline-derived CDR1 and CDR2 are LGHDT and YNNKEL (reference sequence). The CDR3 is made up of 22 amino acids. Between the trimmed V and J ends, which lost 4 bases and 0 bases, there was a span of 28 bases. DNA for the CDR3: TGTGCCAGCAGCCCGACAGGCGACCTGTACTTTACTTCAAGCTCCTATAATTCACCCCTCCACCTT. Residues: CASSPTGDLYFTSSSYNSPLHL.

This clonotype has at least ten counts. The chain recombines TRBV7-3 with TRBJ2-7, with 8 bases matching TRBD1. V shed 5 bases, J shed 3 bases, and the junction held 12 bases outside the gene matches. CDR1 is SGHTA and CDR2 is FQGTGA in the germline V gene. This CDR3 region has 16 residues. In DNA form, the CDR3 reads TGTGCCAGCAGCCTCCAATCGGGACAGGCCTACTACGAGCAGTACTTC. This codes for CASSLQSGQAYYEQYF.

This clonotype was seen repeatedly, ten times or more. CDR3 coding DNA: TGTGCCAGCAGCCCCGGGGGGGGGGCTTTCTTT. It translates to CASSPGGGAFF. The chain joins TRBV7-9 to TRBJ1-1, with D possibly matching TRBD1 (5 bases). V was shortened by 5 bases and J by 11 bases, with 12 bases between the two germline ends. Germline V gene lookup returns CDR1 SEHNR and CDR2 FQNEAQ (reference sequence). This CDR3 has 11 residues.

Here the CDR3 DNA reads TGTGCCAGCAGCCAAGATCTGGGCAGGCAGACTTACTATGGCTACACCTTC. It codes for CASSQDLGRQTYYGYTF. The chain uses TRBV14 and TRBJ1-2, with D uncertain. CDR1 SGHDN and CDR2 FVKESK come from the germline V gene. The CDR3 contains 17 residues. Trimming removed 0 bases at V and 3 bases at J, with 17 bases between.

In DNA, the CDR3 is TGTGCCAGTACCCCTAGCGGGGCTTCATACGAGCAGTACTTC. It translates to CASTPSGASYEQYF. The chain has TRBV19 and TRBJ2-7; 9 bases match TRBD2. Per the germline V gene, CDR1 is LNHDA and CDR2 is SQIVND (reference sequence). CDR3 length equals 14 residues. Trimming took 7 bases from V and 4 from J; bases not matched to a gene: 8.

The chain carries TRBV7-9 and TRBJ2-7; 9 positions match TRBD2. Trimming took 6 bases from V and 5 from J; bases not matched to a gene: 20. Looked up from germline, CDR1 is SEHNR and CDR2 is FQNEAQ (reference sequence). This CDR3 is built from 18 residues. This CDR3 reads CASSPIPGVGLANHEQYF. CDR3 nucleotides: TGTGCCAGCAGTCCCATCCCTGGGGTAGGACTAGCGAATCACGAGCAGTACTTC.

This clonotype was seen more than once but under ten times. V gene TRBV6-6 combines with J gene TRBJ1-1; 7 bases fit TRBD1. The CDR3 is made up of 15 amino acids. V dropped 5 bases and J dropped 3; count of bases not matched to a gene: 9. CDR1 MNHNY and CDR2 SVGAGI come from the germline V gene (reference sequence). The CDR3 sequence is CASSGRGRLDTEAFF. The CDR3 DNA sequence: TGTGCCAGCAGTGGCAGGGGGAGACTGGACACTGAAGCTTTCTTT.